These T cell receptor beta chains were read from a single sample in a study of blood T cells in healthy people across ages. TCRdb itself ran the 5' RACE reads through MiXCR, one entry per CDR3 protein. The top ten hold 30% to 45% of the sample, which has hundreds of thousands of distinct CDR3 sequences, roughly 50% seen once. The sample comprised blood. These receptors were taken from a man aged 55 to 69 in good health. CDR3s include the opening cysteine and the closing phenylalanine or tryptophan.

CASSADSSNTGELFF TRBJ2-2 TRBV5-1
CASSLAGAYEQYF TRBJ2-7 TRBV7-2
CAISENGHRGSPLHF TRBJ1-6 TRBV10-3
CASSVGQGASTGELFF TRBJ2-2 TRBV9
CSAPGQGYEQYF TRBJ2-7 TRBV20-1
CASTPSSTDTQYF TRBJ2-3 TRBV5-1
CASSPRTTGAVVRVNSPLHF TRBJ1-6 TRBV7-6
CASSVAQWGDEAFF TRBJ1-1 TRBV9
CASSTRLGSYNEQFF TRBJ2-1 TRBV9
CASRGTATSTDTQYF TRBJ2-3 TRBV6-5
CASSQRVGARGQETQYF . TRBV4-1
CASSLLGTETQYF TRBJ2-5 TRBV13
CASSSTQRDTQYF TRBJ2-3 TRBV11-2
CASSPPLDGGNTEAFF TRBJ1-1 TRBV9
CATRGGGDQETQYF TRBJ2-5 TRBV15
CATSVQGRLGTDTQYF TRBJ2-3 TRBV24-1
CASSLAMGGGEDYNEQFF TRBJ2-1 TRBV5-1
CASSFGLAGGFYEQYF TRBJ2-7 TRBV7-2
CASREQGSPYEQYF TRBJ2-7 TRBV28
CASSLAGSWAGELFF TRBJ2-2 TRBV7-8
CASSWDINYGYTF TRBJ1-2 TRBV11-2
CASSLRAGGPVDTQYF TRBJ2-3 TRBV7-9
CSARGRTSVSSGANVLTF TRBJ2-6 TRBV20-1
CASTKQGLGQETQYF TRBJ2-5 TRBV27
CASSLWAGISSGNTIYF TRBJ1-3 TRBV12-3/TRBV12-4
CASSPRQGGNQPQHF TRBJ1-5 TRBV7-2
CASSADRYNEQFF TRBJ2-1 TRBV12-3/TRBV12-4
CASTPGTHNQPQHF TRBJ1-5 TRBV28
CATSDFWGGAFF TRBJ1-1 TRBV24-1
CASSYAGESNEQFF . TRBV5-1
CASSTHGNTEAFF TRBJ1-1 TRBV7-9
CASSYSGGGSNQPQHF TRBJ1-5 TRBV6-6
CASSERPSGGPRGETQYF TRBJ2-5 TRBV4-2
CASSSWSSSSEQYF . TRBV13
CSARGDRTTQETQYF TRBJ2-5 TRBV20-1
CSAVGQETQYF TRBJ2-5 TRBV20-1
CSATRQGANTEAFF TRBJ1-1 TRBV20-1
CASSSRVYSGANVLTF TRBJ2-6 TRBV7-2
CASSWRTGGADTQYF TRBJ2-3 TRBV7-9
CSATGTGVSYNSPLHF TRBJ1-6 TRBV20-1
CASSRTGPRNYGYTF TRBJ1-2 TRBV6-2/TRBV6-3
CASSEAGEKLFF TRBJ1-4 TRBV2
CSARDSLRSGGYTDTRYF TRBJ2-3 TRBV20-1
CASSLAKVTQYF TRBJ2-5 TRBV5-8
CASSQDGSGSSYNEQFF TRBJ2-1 TRBV3-1
CASSSRNNWEETQYF TRBJ2-5 TRBV5-1
CASSKAERGQNEQYF . TRBV21-1
CASSPTGGFGKLFF TRBJ1-4 TRBV27
CASSYSREGRVQETQYF TRBJ2-5 TRBV6-5
CASSYSRGADYGYTF TRBJ1-2 TRBV6-5